This T cell receptor beta chain appears in the sequencing data of a study of blood T cell repertoires in COVID-19. Background on the study: T cells, B-cell-depleted T cells, or PBMCs provided the cDNA or gDNA that served as material.

Per germline, CDR1 LGHDT and CDR2 YNNKEL (reference sequence). This CDR3 has 14 residues. V was shortened by 2 bases and J by 1 base, with 8 bases between the two germline ends. The study recruited people aged roughly 18 to 95 years across under 25 US areas. Each recovered donor of Cohort 3 presented with two negative PCRs, clearance, or symptom resolution. In the original analysis: From reference gene primer amplification, estimates of nucleated cell counts were derived. Measured with immunoSEQ multiplex PCR; TCRdb has only the in-frame clones, and not every one. Clonal size and the V and J genes are those of that table, whereas D and trimming came from the DNA. Among hundreds of thousands of clones, around 89% were seen once, and the ten largest hold 0.95% to 1.2%.

The source is a man aged 30-40 years who had recovered from COVID-19. Sequenced input: PBMCs or T cells enriched from blood (not recorded which). The rearrangement uses TRBV3-1 (or the pseudogene TRBV3-2) and TRBJ1-1; D gene ambiguous. This CDR3 is CASSQIPGNTEAFF. The CDR3, as DNA: TGTGCCAGCAGCCAAATTCCCGGGAACACTGAAGCTTTCTTT.